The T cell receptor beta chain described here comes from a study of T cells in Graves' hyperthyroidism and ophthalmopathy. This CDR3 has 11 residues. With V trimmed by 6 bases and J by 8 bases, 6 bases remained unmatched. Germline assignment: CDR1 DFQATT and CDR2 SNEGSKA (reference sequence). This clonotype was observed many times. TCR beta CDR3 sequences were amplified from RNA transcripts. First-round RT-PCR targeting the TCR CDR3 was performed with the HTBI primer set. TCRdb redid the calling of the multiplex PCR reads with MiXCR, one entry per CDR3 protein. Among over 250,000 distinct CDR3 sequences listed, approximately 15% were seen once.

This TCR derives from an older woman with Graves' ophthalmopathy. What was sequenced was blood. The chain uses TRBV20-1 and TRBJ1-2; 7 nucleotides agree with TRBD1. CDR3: CSAKTGYGYTF. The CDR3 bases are TGCAGTGCAAAGACAGGGTACGGCTACACCTTC.